These 17 T cell receptor beta chains were all obtained from the same sample, sequenced in a study of shared T cell receptors in the human thymus. Clones were read by immunoSEQ multiplex PCR, and TCRdb kept only the in-frame ones, dropping some. The table lists just under 550,000 clones, around three quarters of them singletons. The same sample was also studied in work on human thymus T cells.

Specimen: thymocytes. These TCRs come from a boy less than two years old with a congenital heart defect.

The V and J genes are TRBV27 and TRBJ1-2; 8 positions match TRBD1. Germline V gene data show CDR1 as MNHEY and CDR2 as SMNVEV (reference sequence). J was trimmed by 5 bases and V by 2 bases; bases with no gene match: 4. This CDR3 is built from 14 residues. This CDR3 reads CASSLQGARYGYTF. The DNA for the CDR3 is TGTGCCAGCAGTTTACAGGGGGCACGGTATGGCTACACCTTC.

The chain combines TRBV13 with TRBJ2-1, with 8 bases identical to TRBD2. V dropped 5 bases and J dropped 2; count of bases not matched to a gene: 8. This CDR3 is built from 16 residues. Germline assignment: CDR1 PRHDT and CDR2 FYEKMQ (reference sequence). In DNA form, the CDR3 reads TGTGCCAGCAGCAAAAAACTAGCGGAGACCTACAATGAGCAGTTCTTC. Residues: CASSKKLAETYNEQFF.

In its sample, this clone was seen a few times. V and J are TRBV29-1 and TRBJ2-1; 9 nucleotides line up with TRBD2. With 6 bases clipped from V and 1 base from J, the junction kept 4 bases outside the gene matches. Germline V gene sequence: CDR1 SQVTM, CDR2 ANQGSEA. The CDR3 is made up of 14 amino acids. The CDR3, as DNA: TGCAGCGTCCCAACTAGCGGGTCCTACAATGAGCAGTTCTTC. Residues: CSVPTSGSYNEQFF.

The rearrangement joins TRBV29-1 to TRBJ2-3; the D gene is possibly TRBD2 (5 bases). The V and J ends lost 2 bases and 2 bases respectively, with 14 bases between them. The CDR3 consists of 15 residues. CDR1 and CDR2 from the germline V gene are SQVTM and ANQGSEA. In DNA, the CDR3 is TGCAGCGTTGAATCTCCTAGCTCCTACACAGATACGCAGTATTTT. Amino acids: CSVESPSSYTDTQYF.

This sequence joins TRBV5-1 and TRBJ2-7; D gene ambiguous. The V and J ends lost 6 bases and 6 bases respectively, with 7 bases between them. Germline CDR1 reads SGHRS; CDR2 reads YFSETQ. The length of the CDR3 is 10 residues. The CDR3 loop reads CASNGFEQYF. Written as DNA, the CDR3 is TGCGCCAGCAACGGGTTCGAGCAGTACTTC.

This chain joins TRBV19 and TRBJ2-6; D not resolved. The CDR3 contains 12 residues. Germline CDR1 is LNHDA and CDR2 is SQIVND (reference sequence). The V end was cut by 4 bases, the J end by 4 bases, with 2 bases between. Here the CDR3 reads CASSTGANVLTF. The CDR3 DNA reads as TGTGCCAGTAGTACAGGGGCCAACGTCCTGACTTTC.

The V gene is TRBV7-9, the J gene TRBJ2-7; 7 bases align to TRBD1. CDR1 is SEHNR and CDR2 is FQNEAQ in the germline V gene (reference sequence). J was trimmed by 4 bases and V by 0 bases; bases with no gene match: 6. The CDR3 runs to 15 residues. CDR3 in DNA: TGTGCCAGCAGCTTAGCAGGGGGCGTCGGGTACGAGCAGTACTTC. Translating it yields CASSLAGGVGYEQYF.

Note on this clone: In the same sample, other DNA sequences code for this CDR3. The chain employs TRBV7-9 and TRBJ2-7; the D gene is possibly TRBD1 (5 bases). Germline-derived CDR1 and CDR2 are SEHNR and FQNEAQ (reference sequence). With 4 bases removed from V and 4 bases from J, the gap between germline ends came to 8 bases. The CDR3 length is 12 residues. In DNA form, the CDR3 reads TGTGCCAGCAGCTCCCAGGGTTACGAGCAGTACTTC. Translation gives CASSSQGYEQYF.

V gene TRBV7-2 combines with J gene TRBJ1-2; 9 bases agree with TRBD1. This CDR3 is built from 16 residues. Germline CDR1 SGHTA, CDR2 FQGNSA. J lost 2 bases, V lost 5 bases, and 9 bases had no gene match. The CDR3 nucleotides read TGTGCCAGCAGCACGAACTGGGACAGGGCCAACTATGGCTACACCTTC. Protein product: CASSTNWDRANYGYTF. The full variable domain, with the rest looked up from reference TRBV7-2 and TRBJ1-2, is GAGVSQSPSNKVTEKGKDVELRCDPISGHTALYWYRQSLGQGLEFLIYFQGNSAPDKSGLPSDRFSAERTGGSVSTLTIQRTQQEDSAVYLCASSTNWDRANYGYTFGSGTRLTVV.

This clone was detected once. This sequence joins TRBV27 and TRBJ2-2; TRBD2 matches at 9 bases. The V gene end was trimmed by 6 bases and the J gene end by 5 bases; junction bases not matched to a gene: 4. This CDR3 is built from 14 residues. Germline CDR1 and CDR2: MNHEY and SMNVEV (reference sequence). The CDR3 reads CASRPAGGTGELFF. The CDR3 DNA sequence: TGTGCCAGCAGGCCTGCGGGAGGGACCGGGGAGCTGTTTTTT.

This chain joins TRBV11-2 and TRBJ2-7; TRBD2 matches 7 bases. Germline V gene lookup returns CDR1 SGHAT and CDR2 FQNNGV. V gave up 1 base and J gave up 0 bases; unmatched junction bases: 6. The CDR3 totals 16 residues. CDR3 loop: CASSLVASGSSYEQYF. In nucleotides, the CDR3 is TGTGCCAGCAGCTTAGTGGCTAGCGGAAGCTCCTACGAGCAGTACTTC.

The chain couples TRBV4-3 to TRBJ2-5, with 13 nucleotides matching TRBD2. The CDR3 length is 17 residues. Germline V gene sequence: CDR1 LGHNA, CDR2 YSLEER. Trimming cost V 0 bases and J 5 bases; bases outside gene matches: 6. The CDR3 loop is CASSQDATSGRMETQYF. Written as DNA, the CDR3 is TGCGCCAGCAGCCAAGATGCGACTAGCGGGAGGATGGAGACCCAGTACTTC.

The chain uses TRBV9 and TRBJ2-3; TRBD1 is a possible D gene (6 bases). V dropped 0 bases and J dropped 1 base, with 12 bases sitting between them. CDR3 length equals 16 residues. Per germline, CDR1 SGDLS and CDR2 YYNGEE. The CDR3 DNA reads TGTGCCAGCAGCGTAGAGGGGGTCTTTCGCACAGATACGCAGTATTTT. Translation gives CASSVEGVFRTDTQYF.

This clone was recorded a few times. The V gene is TRBV6-5, the J gene TRBJ2-1; D is possibly TRBD2 (6 bases). Germline CDR1 reads MNHEY; CDR2 reads SVGAGI. There are 14 residues in the CDR3. Between the trimmed V and J ends, which lost 5 bases and 2 bases, there was a span of 10 bases. The CDR3 here is CASSPGEPYNEQFF. The CDR3, as DNA: TGTGCCAGCAGTCCGGGAGAACCCTACAATGAGCAGTTCTTC.

This clone was recorded a few times. The chain couples TRBV15 to TRBJ2-3; D is perhaps TRBD2 (6 bases). The V end was cut by 3 bases, the J end by 5 bases, with 24 bases between. The CDR3 totals 18 residues. Germline V gives CDR1 LNHNV, CDR2 YYDKDF (reference sequence). As DNA, the CDR3 is TGTGCCACCAGCAGTGAACCGGGACTCACCTCGCGGGGAGATACGCAGTATTTT. It is translated as CATSSEPGLTSRGDTQYF. The entire variable domain, with the rest obtained from reference TRBV15 and TRBJ2-3, is as follows: DAMVIQNPRYQVTQFGKPVTLSCSQTLNHNVMYWYQQKSSQAPKLLFHYYDKDFNNEADTPDNFQSRRPNTSFCFLDIRSPGLGDTAMYLCATSSEPGLTSRGDTQYFGPGTRLTVL.

This chain connects TRBV5-4 to TRBJ2-5, with a possible D match to TRBD2 (6 bases). Germline V gene sequence: CDR1 SGHNT, CDR2 YYREEE (reference sequence). Between the trimmed V and J ends, which lost 1 base and 2 bases, there was a span of 9 bases. The CDR3 is 14 amino acids. The DNA of the CDR3 is TGTGCCAGCAGCTTGAGGGGAGGACAAGAGACCCAGTACTTC. Residues: CASSLRGGQETQYF.

The chain employs TRBV25-1 and TRBJ2-5; weak D call: TRBD1 (6 bases). The germline gives CDR1 MGHDK, CDR2 SYGVNS. Deletions cut 2 bases from V and 0 bases from J, with 10 bases between. The CDR3 sequence is 15 residues long. In nucleotides, the CDR3 is TGTGCCAGCAGTGAACTAGGACAGAACCAAGAGACCCAGTACTTC. Its protein product is CASSELGQNQETQYF.